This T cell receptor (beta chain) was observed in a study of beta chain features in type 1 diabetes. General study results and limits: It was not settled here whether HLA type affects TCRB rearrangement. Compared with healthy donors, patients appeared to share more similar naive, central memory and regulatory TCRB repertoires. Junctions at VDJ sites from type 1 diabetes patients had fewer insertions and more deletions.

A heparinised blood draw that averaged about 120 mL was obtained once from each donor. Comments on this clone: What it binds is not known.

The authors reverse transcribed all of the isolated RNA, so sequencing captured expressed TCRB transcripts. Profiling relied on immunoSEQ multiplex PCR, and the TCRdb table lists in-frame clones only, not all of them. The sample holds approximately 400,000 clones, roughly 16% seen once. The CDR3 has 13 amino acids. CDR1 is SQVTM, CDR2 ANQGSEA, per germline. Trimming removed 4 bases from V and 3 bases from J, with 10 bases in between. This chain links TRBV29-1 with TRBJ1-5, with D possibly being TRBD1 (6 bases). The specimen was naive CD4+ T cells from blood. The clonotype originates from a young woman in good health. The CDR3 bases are TGCAGCGTTGCCCAGGGGTTCAATCAGCCCCAGCATTTT. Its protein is CSVAQGFNQPQHF.